The rows below give T cell receptor beta chains drawn from one sample of a study of monozygotic twins with inflammatory bowel disease. Each CDR3 protein gets one entry in TCRdb, which reprocessed the 5' RACE reads and gives no DNA. Here the sample table reports about 380,000 distinct CDR3 sequences. Source material: blood. The source is a human donor with ulcerative colitis or Crohn's disease, or a healthy co-twin of an affected twin (not recorded which). The CDR3 runs from the conserved cysteine through the conserved F or W. The order of the fields is J gene, CDR3 length, V gene, CDR3 protein.

TRBJ2-5	17	TRBV7-2	CASSLTPIRRGVETQYF
TRBJ2-1	13	TRBV6-1	CASMPGPYNEQFF
TRBJ2-1	17	TRBV10-3	CAIRPGLAGPRNNEQFF
TRBJ2-3	17	TRBV7-3	CASSLTGTSGTSDTQYF
TRBJ2-2	18	TRBV5-1	CASSLNSQGQGATGELFF
TRBJ2-7	15	TRBV19	CASSPKGRSSYEQYF
TRBJ2-7	14	TRBV5-4	CASSFYVSSYEQYF
TRBJ2-1	14	TRBV5-1	CASGAGRGYNEQFF
TRBJ1-6	16	TRBV18	CASSPGQGRNNSPLHF
TRBJ2-3	17	TRBV20-1	CSATQKLVRSPGDTQYF
TRBJ2-2	20	TRBV4-3	CASSQAAGLAGVPNTGELFF
TRBJ2-5	15	TRBV28	CASSHQGTGRETQYF
TRBJ2-5	15	TRBV19	CASSRPTGQAETQYF
TRBJ2-7	15	TRBV5-1	CASSFDRVSTYEQYF
TRBJ2-7	15	TRBV5-1	CASSSGGGVSVSQYF
TRBJ1-2	17	TRBV5-1	CASSLGGQGALAYGYTF
TRBJ2-6	19	TRBV5-1	CASSFSPGQGAFGANVLTF
TRBJ2-5	14	TRBV20-1	CSARITGGAETQYF
TRBJ2-3	16	TRBV5-4	CASSLGLAGLDFTQYF
TRBJ2-7	14	TRBV13	CASSHRDPFYEQYF
TRBJ2-7	15	TRBV27	CASSSLAGVYYEQYF
TRBJ2-1	15	TRBV6-1	CASREDQSSYNEQFF
TRBJ1-2	15	TRBV6-2/TRBV6-3	CASSSLRGRMYGYTF
TRBJ2-5	15	TRBV19	CASRRDRGTQETQYF